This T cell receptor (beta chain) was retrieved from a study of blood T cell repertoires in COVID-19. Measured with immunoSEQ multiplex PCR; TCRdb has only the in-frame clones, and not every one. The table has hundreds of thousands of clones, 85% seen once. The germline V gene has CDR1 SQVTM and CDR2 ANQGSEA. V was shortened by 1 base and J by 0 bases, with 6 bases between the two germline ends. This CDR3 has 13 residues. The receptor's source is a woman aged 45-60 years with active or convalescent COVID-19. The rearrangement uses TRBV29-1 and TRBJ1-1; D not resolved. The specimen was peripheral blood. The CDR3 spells CSVEGHLNTEAFF. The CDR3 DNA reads TGCAGCGTTGAAGGACATCTGAACACTGAAGCTTTCTTT.